This paragraph covers one TCR beta chain sequence. The source of the sample is a study of blood T cell repertoires in COVID-19. Looking at the study overall: COVID-19 samples, acute and convalescent, were from the United States, Italy and Spain. Sample material is recorded as cDNA or gDNA derived from T cells, B-cell-depleted T cells, or PBMCs.

V was clipped by 5 bases and J by 6 bases; unmatched bases: 5. The germline CDR1 and CDR2 sequences are WSHSY and SAAADI. The CDR3 covers 14 residues. Original methodology: Estimated nucleated cell counts came from reference gene primer amplification. The method was immunoSEQ multiplex PCR; TCRdb's version includes in-frame clones alone and lacks a portion of them. V and J calls and clone size follow that table, whereas D and trimming were derived from the DNA. The sample includes approximately 190,000 clones, about 85% seen only once; the top ten take around a fifth. The clonotype was recovered from a man aged 55 to 70 with active or convalescent COVID-19. J is TRBJ1-5 and V is TRBV10-2, with 9 bases aligning to TRBD1. The sample consisted of peripheral blood. In DNA form, the CDR3 reads TGCGCCAGCAGTTCGTCGGACAGGGGTCAGCCCCAGCATTTT. Translation: CASSSSDRGQPQHF.